This T cell receptor beta chain was identified in a study of blood T cell repertoires in COVID-19. Turning to the study itself: There were acute and convalescent COVID-19 samples, and they came from the United States, Italy and Spain. T cells, B-cell-depleted T cells, or PBMCs supplied cDNA or gDNA.

The V gene's germline CDR1 is SGHVS and CDR2 FNYEAQ. V dropped 4 bases and J dropped 3 bases, with 12 bases sitting between them. CDR3 length: 14 amino acids. Participant reports of clinical history set cohort assignment. This clone is a singleton in its sample. In the study's own analysis: Estimates of nucleated cell counts were drawn from the amplification of reference gene primers. Clones were sequenced by immunoSEQ multiplex PCR, and TCRdb holds only the in-frame ones, with some missing. V and J calls plus clone size are reproduced from that table; the DNA served to infer D and trimming. Of 200,000 to 250,000 clones listed, 80% to 90% were seen once; the top ten hold about 3.9%.

The chain combines TRBV7-6 with TRBJ2-5; D perhaps matches TRBD1 (5 bases). The receptor's source is a woman aged 40-49 years who had been exposed to COVID-19. Sequenced sample: PBMCs or T cells enriched from blood (not recorded which). CDR3 nucleotide sequence: TGTGCCAGCAGCTCGACAGTCGAAGAAGAGACCCAGTACTTC. Its protein product is CASSSTVEEETQYF.